This T cell receptor (beta chain) was identified during a study of tumor-infiltrating lymphocytes in primary liver carcinoma. On the study more broadly: Patients diagnosed with primary liver carcinoma received treatment through surgical resection. Study-wide findings and caveats: Whereas tumor region pairs overlapped more, tumor-adjacent and tumor-blood pairs overlapped less.

The CDR3 contains 16 residues when both ends are counted. On this clonotype itself: Its antigen is not known. This CDR3 fails to terminate in the conserved phenylalanine or tryptophan, so it likely reflects a read error. The DNA is left out, because the CDR3 cannot be placed on it with certainty; the CDR3 is given as TCRdb lists it.

They got blood RNA out of unsorted whole blood and also pulled out germline DNA. Preoperatively, peripheral blood was drawn, approximately 4.4 milliliters in total. Priming with a constant-region primer yielded TCR beta cDNA from 450 to 550 ng total RNA. Researchers made the TCR beta libraries by running three nested multiplex PCR rounds with slightly modified ARM-PCR. Rounds one and two of PCR, each of roughly 11 cycles, were primed with TRBV1-TRBV30 forward primers and a C-beta reverse primer. TCRdb independently ran MiXCR on the multiplex PCR reads; one entry per CDR3 protein. This table holds 320,000 or so distinct CDR3 sequences, 55% to 65% found once.

The clonotype was recovered from a middle-aged man with primary liver carcinoma and hepatitis B virus infection. The sample comprised peripheral blood. V is TRBV23-1 and J is TRBJ2-2. TRBV23-1 is classed as an ORF, of uncertain function. This CDR3 is CASSQSDDTNTGELFI.